The sequence of this T cell receptor (beta chain) was determined in a study of cytomegalovirus exposure and HLA in healthy donors. Between the trimmed V and J ends, which lost 5 bases and 0 bases, there was a span of 11 bases. CDR3 length: 15 residues. CDR1 and CDR2 (germline): LNHDA, SQIVND (reference sequence). Researchers ran the PCR with 60 Vbeta and 13 Jbeta primers. Clones were read by immunoSEQ multiplex PCR, and TCRdb kept only the in-frame ones, dropping some. The table lists some 140,000 clones, around three quarters of them singletons. The sample consisted of PBMCs. This TCR came from a man in his forties in good health and CMV-seropositive. The V and J genes are TRBV19 and TRBJ1-3; TRBD1 is a possible D gene (5 bases). For the CDR3, the DNA is TGTGCCAGTAGTGTCAGGGTTTCCTCTGGAAACACCATATATTTT. It encodes CASSVRVSSGNTIYF.